This TCR beta chain was recovered during a study of blood T cells in healthy people across ages. The germline V gene has CDR1 SEHNR and CDR2 FQNEAQ (reference sequence). The CDR3 has 20 amino acids. Germline trimming cut 4 bases from V and 1 base from J; bases unmatched to any gene: 19. PCR was performed a second time for about 7 to 11 cycles using a sample-barcoded 5' primer and a J-beta primer mix. TCRdb independently ran MiXCR on the 5' RACE reads; one entry per CDR3 protein. The sample carries around 1,000,000 distinct CDR3 sequences, roughly 24% recorded once. These records were also assigned to another study, of T cells of mothers and their children.

This rearrangement joins TRBV7-9 to TRBJ2-5; 9 positions agree with TRBD1. Material for sequencing was blood. This receptor was identified in a girl aged 2 to 9 in good health. The CDR3 DNA sequence: TGTGCCAGCAGCTCTCGGGACAGGGATCCCCAATTCCTATTCCAAGAGACCCAGTACTTC. Translated, it gives CASSSRDRDPQFLFQETQYF.